These T cell receptor beta chains were read from a single sample in a study of blood T cell repertoires in COVID-19. Generated by immunoSEQ multiplex PCR, the TCRdb table keeps only in-frame clones and is missing some. The profile shows about 140,000 clones, 76% of them singletons. Sequencing was done on a sample of peripheral blood. The receptors stem from an elderly woman with active or convalescent COVID-19. Each CDR3 is given with its conserved first and last residue. Each record gives: J gene, clone size, V gene, CDR3 length, D gene, CDR3 DNA, CDR3 protein. A D gene is named only where the DNA matches it firmly. Size tells how often a clone was seen (once, few, many) or the class of an expanded clone, and some rows leave it out.

>TRBJ1-1|.|TRBV5-5|13|TRBD1
TGTGCCAGCAGCAGGGACAGGGCTGGTGAAGCTTTCTTT
CASSRDRAGEAFF
>TRBJ2-3|.|TRBV5-1|15|.
TGCGCCAGCAGCTTTGGGCTGAAGAGCACAGATACGCAGTATTTT
CASSFGLKSTDTQYF
>TRBJ1-1|.|TRBV28|12|TRBD1
TGTGCCAGCAGCCCGCTCAGGGGGACGGCTTTCTTT
CASSPLRGTAFF
>TRBJ2-6|.|TRBV28|14|.
TGTGCCAGCAGGAGGGCATCTGGGGCCAACGTCCTGACTTTC
CASRRASGANVLTF
>TRBJ1-2|.|TRBV2|14|.
TGTGCCAGCAGTGAAGCAGGGGCCTACTATGGCTACACCTTC
CASSEAGAYYGYTF
>TRBJ1-1|.|TRBV6-5|13|.
TGTGCCAGCCAGGACAGCGGAAAGACTGAAGCTTTCTTT
CASQDSGKTEAFF
>TRBJ1-1|.|TRBV5-1|14|.
TGCGCCAGCAGCTTACAGGGAAGGGACACTGAAGCTTTCTTT
CASSLQGRDTEAFF
>TRBJ1-1|.|TRBV28|15|.
TGTGCCAGCAGTCAAGTCAGGGGAGTGAACACTGAAGCTTTCTTT
CASSQVRGVNTEAFF
>TRBJ1-5|.|TRBV5-6|15|.
TGTGCCAGCAGCAGAAGCGGGAGTAGCAATCAGCCCCAGCATTTT
CASSRSGSSNQPQHF
>TRBJ1-2|.|TRBV30|14|TRBD1
TGTGCCTGGAGCCAGGGGGCGCGAGTCCTCGGCTACACCTTC
CAWSQGARVLGYTF
>TRBJ2-3|.|TRBV5-1|18|.
TGCGCCAGCAGCCTTAGGATGACTAGTTCCGGGCAAACAGATACGCAGTATTTT
CASSLRMTSSGQTDTQYF
>TRBJ1-2|.|TRBV27|13|.
TGTGCCAGCAGTGAAGGCCAGGGTAAGGGCTACACCTTC
CASSEGQGKGYTF
>TRBJ2-2|.|TRBV7-3|16|TRBD1
TGTGCCAGCAGCTTGGTCGGACAGGGGAGTGCCGGGGAGCTGTTTTTT
CASSLVGQGSAGELFF
>TRBJ1-3|.|TRBV6-6|16|.
TGTGCCAGCAGTTATTCCAGAGGCACTCCTGGAAACACCATATATTTT
CASSYSRGTPGNTIYF
>TRBJ1-2|.|TRBV5-1|14|TRBD1
TGCGCCAGCAGCACCGGACAGGGGGCTGGGGGCTACACCTTC
CASSTGQGAGGYTF
>TRBJ2-3|.|TRBV19|16|TRBD2
TGTGCCAGTAGTTTTTTTGGGGGAGGGAGCACAGATACGCAGTATTTT
CASSFFGGGSTDTQYF
>TRBJ1-2|.|TRBV18|12|.
TGTGCCAGCTCACCGGACAGCTATGGCTACACCTTC
CASSPDSYGYTF
>TRBJ2-2|.|TRBV18|17|.
TGTGCCAGCTCACCACCGGGGACGGGGGTCCTTACCGGGGAGCTGTTTTTT
CASSPPGTGVLTGELFF
>TRBJ1-1|.|TRBV28|14|.
TGTGCCAGCAGTTTTTCGGGCAAAAGCCGCGGGGCTTTCTTT
CASSFSGKSRGAFF
>TRBJ1-4|.|TRBV4-2|16|.
TGTGCCAGCAGCCAAGATTCGGGAACAACTAATGAAAAACTGTTTTTT
CASSQDSGTTNEKLFF
>TRBJ2-1|.|TRBV5-1|14|.
TGCGCCAGCAGCTTGATTCAGGAATACAATGAGCAGTTCTTC
CASSLIQEYNEQFF
>TRBJ1-1|once|TRBV19|15|.
TGTGCCAGTACCGTTAATGGGGCTGGGAACACTGAAGCTTTCTTT
CASTVNGAGNTEAFF
>TRBJ2-7|.|TRBV29-1|13|.
TGCAGCGTTGGACAGGCCCCCTCTGACGAGCAGTACTTC
CSVGQAPSDEQYF
>TRBJ1-5|.|TRBV30|14|TRBD1
TGTGCCTGGTCTGGGGACAGGCCCAATCAGCCCCAGCATTTT
CAWSGDRPNQPQHF
>TRBJ1-2|.|TRBV28|12|.
TGTGCCAGCAGGCGGGACCTCTATGGCTACACCTTC
CASRRDLYGYTF
>TRBJ1-1|.|TRBV7-2|19|TRBD1
TGTGCCAGCAGCTTAGGCTGGATACGACAGGGGGGGCCGAACACTGAAGCTTTCTTT
CASSLGWIRQGGPNTEAFF
>TRBJ2-1|.|TRBV4-2|16|TRBD2
TGTGCCAGCAGCCAGGGACTAGCGAGCTCCTACAATGAGCAGTTCTTC
CASSQGLASSYNEQFF
>TRBJ2-1|.|TRBV6-2/TRBV6-3|12|.
TGTGCCAGCAGTTGGGGGGTCTATGAGCAGTTCTTC
CASSWGVYEQFF
>TRBJ2-4|.|TRBV19|12|.
TGTGCTTCGGGACTAGCCAAAAACATTCAGTACTTC
CASGLAKNIQYF
>TRBJ1-2|.|TRBV6-5|13|.
TGTGCCAGCAGAGCGGTGGGGACTCGTGGCTACACCTTC
CASRAVGTRGYTF
>TRBJ1-5|.|TRBV4-3|14|TRBD1
TGCGCCAGCAGCTCCCGACAGGGCTCTCAGCCCCAGCATTTT
CASSSRQGSQPQHF
>TRBJ1-6|.|TRBV19|14|TRBD1
TGTGCCAGTACCGGGACAGGGGACAATTCACCCCTCCACTTT
CASTGTGDNSPLHF
>TRBJ1-1|.|TRBV29-1|15|TRBD1
TGCAGCGGTAGCCGGGACAGGGGAAGTATGGCTGAAGCTTTCTTT
CSGSRDRGSMAEAFF
>TRBJ2-5|.|TRBV27|16|.
TGTGCCAGCAGTCCATATTTAAGGGGGTTACAAGAGACCCAGTACTTC
CASSPYLRGLQETQYF
>TRBJ1-5|.|TRBV7-9|14|.
TGTGCCAGCAGCCCCACAGGTAGCAATCAGCCCCAGCATTTT
CASSPTGSNQPQHF
>TRBJ2-1|few|TRBV7-2|16|.
TGTGCCAGCAGCCCCCGGGCCGGGGGATCCTACAATGAGCAGTTCTTC
CASSPRAGGSYNEQFF
>TRBJ1-5|.|TRBV3-1/TRBV3-2|16|.
TGTGCCAGCAGCCAAGGAGGGAGCTCAGGCAATCAGCCCCAGCATTTT
CASSQGGSSGNQPQHF
>TRBJ2-7|.|TRBV5-4|12|.
TGTGCCAGCAGCTTGTCTTCCTACGAGCAGTACTTC
CASSLSSYEQYF
>TRBJ1-4|.|TRBV5-5|10|.
TGTGCCAGCGCCGACAAGAAACTGTTTTTT
CASADKKLFF
>TRBJ1-2|.|TRBV7-2|15|TRBD1
TGTGCCAGCAGCCCCAAGGGACAGGGTAGGGATGGCTACACCTTC
CASSPKGQGRDGYTF
>TRBJ1-4|.|TRBV7-9|15|TRBD1
TGTGCCAGCAGTTACGACAGGGGGTTGGGTGAAAAACTGTTTTTT
CASSYDRGLGEKLFF
>TRBJ2-3|once|TRBV5-1|12|.
TGCGCCAGCAGCTTTAATACTGATACGCAGTATTTT
CASSFNTDTQYF
>TRBJ1-5|.|TRBV5-1|17|.
TGCGCCAGCAGCTTTGACCCTTTGGGCAATAGCAATCAGCCCCAGCATTTT
CASSFDPLGNSNQPQHF
>TRBJ2-6|many|TRBV7-2|19|TRBD1
TGTGCCAGCAGCCCCGGCGACAGGGGGCGCTCGGCTGGGGCCAACGTCCTGACTTTC
CASSPGDRGRSAGANVLTF
>TRBJ1-2|.|TRBV19|15|TRBD1
TGTGCCAGTATTGGGACAGGGGCCTCTAACTATGGCTACACCTTC
CASIGTGASNYGYTF
>TRBJ2-4|.|TRBV6-1|16|.
TGTGCCAGCAGTGAAGGACAACAGATAGCCAAAAACATTCAGTACTTC
CASSEGQQIAKNIQYF
>TRBJ2-5|.|TRBV28|15|TRBD2
TGTGCCAGCAGTTTATCGGGGGGGCTGCAAGAGACCCAGTACTTC
CASSLSGGLQETQYF
>TRBJ1-2|.|TRBV19|14|.
TGTGCCAGTACCCATAGGGGCAGGGACTATGGCTACACCTTC
CASTHRGRDYGYTF
>TRBJ1-2|.|TRBV28|12|.
TGTGCCAGCACGGGTGGAAGCTATGGCTACACCTTC
CASTGGSYGYTF
>TRBJ2-3|.|TRBV5-1|14|.
TGCGCCAGCAGCCGCGGGACGGAGACAGATACGCAGTATTTT
CASSRGTETDTQYF
>TRBJ1-4|.|TRBV4-1|17|TRBD1
TGCGCCAGCAGCCAAGCCACAAAGGACAGGGTTAACGAAAAACTGTTTTTT
CASSQATKDRVNEKLFF
>TRBJ1-1|.|TRBV9|14|.
TGTGCCAGCAGCGTAGGACAGGCGAACACTGAAGCTTTCTTT
CASSVGQANTEAFF
>TRBJ1-5|.|TRBV7-9|17|TRBD1
TGTGCCAGCAGCTTAGCGCTAGGGGGACAGGGCGCCCAGCCCCAGCATTTT
CASSLALGGQGAQPQHF
>TRBJ1-3|.|TRBV7-9|17|.
TGTGCCAGCAGCCACCGAGGTCGAGGCCCTTCCCGGGACACCATATATTTT
CASSHRGRGPSRDTIYF
>TRBJ1-5|few|TRBV24-1|15|.
TGTGCCACCAGTGACCCGCGGGGGGCCGGGCAGCCCCAGCATTTT
CATSDPRGAGQPQHF
>TRBJ2-4|once|TRBV2|15|.
TGTGCCAGCAGTGTTTGGCGACTAGCCAAAAACATTCAGTACTTC
CASSVWRLAKNIQYF
>TRBJ2-5|.|TRBV19|11|.
TGTGCCAGTAGTACGCGCAGGGGTTTGTACTTC
CASSTRRGLYF
>TRBJ2-7|.|TRBV5-1|14|.
TGCGCCAGCAGCTTGACTACAGGGTCCTACGAGCAGTACTTC
CASSLTTGSYEQYF
>TRBJ1-1|few|TRBV27|13|.
TGTGCCAGCAGTTTAGGGGGGGCGACTGAAGCTTTCTTT
CASSLGGATEAFF
>TRBJ1-4|.|TRBV5-1|14|.
TGCGCCAGCAGCTTGGACCTACCTAATGAAAAACTGTTTTTT
CASSLDLPNEKLFF